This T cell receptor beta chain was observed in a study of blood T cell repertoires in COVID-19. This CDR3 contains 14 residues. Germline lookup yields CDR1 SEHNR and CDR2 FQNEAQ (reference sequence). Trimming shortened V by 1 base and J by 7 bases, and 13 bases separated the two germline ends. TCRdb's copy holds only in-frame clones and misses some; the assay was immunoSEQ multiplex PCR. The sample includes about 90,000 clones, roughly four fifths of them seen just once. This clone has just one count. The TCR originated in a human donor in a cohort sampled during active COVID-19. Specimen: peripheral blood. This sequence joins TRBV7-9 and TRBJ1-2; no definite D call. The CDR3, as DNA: TGTGCCAGCAGCTTAGAGGCAGGCGAGGGTGGCTACACCTTC. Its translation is CASSLEAGEGGYTF. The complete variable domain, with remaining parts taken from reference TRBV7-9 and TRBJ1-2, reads DTGVSQNPRHKITKRGQNVTFRCDPISEHNRLYWYRQTLGQGPEFLTYFQNEAQLEKSRLLSDRFSAERPKGSFSTLEIQRTEQGDSAMYLCASSLEAGEGGYTFGSGTRLTVV.